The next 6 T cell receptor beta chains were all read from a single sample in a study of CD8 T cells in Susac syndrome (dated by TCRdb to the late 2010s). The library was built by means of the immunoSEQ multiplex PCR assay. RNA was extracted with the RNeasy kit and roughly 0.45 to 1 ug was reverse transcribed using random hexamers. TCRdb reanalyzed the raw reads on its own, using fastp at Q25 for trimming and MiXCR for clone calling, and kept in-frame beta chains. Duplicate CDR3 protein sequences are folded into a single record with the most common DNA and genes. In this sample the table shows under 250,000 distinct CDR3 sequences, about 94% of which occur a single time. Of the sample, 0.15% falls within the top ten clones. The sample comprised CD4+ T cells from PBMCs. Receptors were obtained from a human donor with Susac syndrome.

CDR3 nucleotide sequence: TGTGCCTGGAGTGACAGTAACACTGAAGCTTTCTTT. Translating it yields CAWSDSNTEAFF. V and J are TRBV30 and TRBJ1-1; no reliable D call. CDR3 size: 12 residues. Germline CDR1 reads GTSNPN; CDR2 reads SVGIG (reference sequence). Trimming removed 1 base at V and 2 bases at J, with 5 bases between.

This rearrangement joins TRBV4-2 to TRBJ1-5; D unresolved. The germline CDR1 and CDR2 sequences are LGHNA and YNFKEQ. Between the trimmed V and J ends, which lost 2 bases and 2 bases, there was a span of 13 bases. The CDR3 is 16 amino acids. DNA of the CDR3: TGTGCCAGCAGCCAAAAGGGCCGTGATGGCAATCAGCCCCAGCATTTT. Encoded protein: CASSQKGRDGNQPQHF.

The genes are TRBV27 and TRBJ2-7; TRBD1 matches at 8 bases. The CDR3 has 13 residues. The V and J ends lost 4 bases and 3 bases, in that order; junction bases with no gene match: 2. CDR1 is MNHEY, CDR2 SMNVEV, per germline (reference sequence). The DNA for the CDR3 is TGTGCCAGCAGTTCCGGGACAGGCTACGAGCAGTACTTC. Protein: CASSSGTGYEQYF.

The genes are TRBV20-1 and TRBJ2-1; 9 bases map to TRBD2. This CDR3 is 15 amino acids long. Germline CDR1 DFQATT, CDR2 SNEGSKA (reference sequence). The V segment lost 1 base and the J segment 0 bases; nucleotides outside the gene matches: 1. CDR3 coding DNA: TGCAGTGCTAGAGGAGCGGGGGGCTCCTACAATGAGCAGTTCTTC. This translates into CSARGAGGSYNEQFF.

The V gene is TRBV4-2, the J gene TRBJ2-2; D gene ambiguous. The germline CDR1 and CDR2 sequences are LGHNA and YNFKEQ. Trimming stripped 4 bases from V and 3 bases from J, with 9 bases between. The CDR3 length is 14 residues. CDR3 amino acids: CASSLLTYTGELFF. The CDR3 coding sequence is TGTGCCAGCAGCCTGTTAACGTACACCGGGGAGCTGTTTTTT.

The CDR3 sequence is CASSIGSTYEQYF. The CDR3 region has the DNA TGTGCCAGTAGTATCGGCAGTACCTACGAGCAGTACTTC. The V and J genes are TRBV19 and TRBJ2-7; D is uncertain. Germline CDR1 LNHDA, CDR2 SQIVND (reference sequence). CDR3 length: 13 residues. With 3 bases removed from V and 2 bases from J, the gap between germline ends came to 8 bases.